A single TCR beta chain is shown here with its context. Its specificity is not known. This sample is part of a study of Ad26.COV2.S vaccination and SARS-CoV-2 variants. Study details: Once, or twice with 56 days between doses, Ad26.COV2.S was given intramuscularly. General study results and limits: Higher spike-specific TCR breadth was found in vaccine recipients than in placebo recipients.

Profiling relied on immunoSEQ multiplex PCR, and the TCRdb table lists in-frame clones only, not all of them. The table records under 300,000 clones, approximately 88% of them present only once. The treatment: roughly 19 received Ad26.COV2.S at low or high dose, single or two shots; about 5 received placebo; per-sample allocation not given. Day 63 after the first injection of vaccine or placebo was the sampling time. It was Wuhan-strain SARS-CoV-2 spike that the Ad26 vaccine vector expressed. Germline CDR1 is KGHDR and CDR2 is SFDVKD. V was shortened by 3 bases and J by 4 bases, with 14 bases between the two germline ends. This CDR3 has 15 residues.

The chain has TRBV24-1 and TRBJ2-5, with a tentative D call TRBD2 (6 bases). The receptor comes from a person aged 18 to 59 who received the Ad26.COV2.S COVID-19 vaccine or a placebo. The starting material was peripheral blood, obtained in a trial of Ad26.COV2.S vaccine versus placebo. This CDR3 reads CATSDLSAGRETQYF. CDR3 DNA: TGTGCCACCAGTGATCTTTCCGCGGGGCGAGAGACCCAGTACTTC.